The sequence of this T cell receptor beta chain was determined in a study of T cell clusters in autoimmune cytopenias. TRB amplification used around 0.25 ug of peripheral blood genomic DNA. Study observations and caveats: Physiological T cell clusters of healthy donors were apparently absent in primary autoimmune cytopenia patients. TRB repertoire shifts in secondary cytopenia and chronic lymphocytic leukemia mostly reflected lymphoma, not autoimmunity.

Looked up from germline, CDR1 is MNHEY and CDR2 is SVGAGI. The CDR3 covers 16 residues. This clonotype is called medium-sized based on its frequency. Its target is unknown. Multiplex touch-down PCR amplified TRB using TRB-A and TRB-B pools in one tube. Following a re-call of the multiplex PCR reads, TCRdb has one entry per CDR3 protein and lacks DNA. The sample spans roughly 4,000 distinct CDR3 sequences; the ten largest clones claim roughly 15%. The sample was also reused in another study, on T cell repertoires in aging, cancer and after chemotherapy. In that study: Loss of evenness, beyond lost richness, contributed to age-related TCR diversity decline in cancer patients. The repertoire data cannot show anything about immunological memory following chemotherapy.

The source material was peripheral blood. The chain joins TRBV6-5 to TRBJ2-7; TCRdb's assignment of TRBD2 cannot be checked, as there is no DNA. The receptor was derived from a human donor in good health. Here the CDR3 reads CASSSTGTSGAYEQYF.